Listed below are T cell receptor beta chains from one sample, sequenced in a study of patients and donors after allogeneic stem cell transplantation. MiXCR, run by TCRdb on the RT-PCR reads, gives a single entry per CDR3 protein. The sample includes some 150,000 distinct CDR3 sequences, about two fifths of them seen just once. Sample: blood, either unsorted or a sorted T cell fraction (not recorded which). These receptors came from a human donor who was either an allogeneic HSCT recipient or a stem cell or donor lymphocyte infusion donor (not recorded which). It is not recorded whose cells these are; they may come from a transplant donor. CDR3s leave out the opening cysteine and the closing phenylalanine or tryptophan. D genes are given only for firm matches.

D gene: -
V gene: TRBV6-1
CDR3 protein: ASREGHPGEQY

D gene: TRBD2
V gene: TRBV14
CDR3 protein: ASSQISGVTDTQY

D gene: -
V gene: TRBV6-6
CDR3 protein: ASSNTVHYNSPLH

D gene: TRBD2
V gene: TRBV12-3/TRBV12-4
CDR3 protein: ASCGGLAGDTQY

D gene: -
V gene: TRBV24-1
CDR3 protein: ATSDGPRGPW

D gene: -
V gene: TRBV6-2/TRBV6-3
CDR3 protein: ASSLGATPYNEQF

D gene: -
V gene: TRBV7-2
CDR3 protein: ASSLVRVSNEKLF

D gene: TRBD2
V gene: TRBV4-2
CDR3 protein: ASSQEGTTRRTQY

D gene: TRBD1
V gene: TRBV24-1
CDR3 protein: ATSDLTVGTPGQGEAF

D gene: TRBD2
V gene: TRBV6-5
CDR3 protein: ATFGGGESSYNEQF

D gene: -
V gene: TRBV12-3/TRBV12-4
CDR3 protein: ASSFFRASYNEQF

D gene: -
V gene: TRBV7-2
CDR3 protein: ASSPDRNSPLH

D gene: TRBD1
V gene: TRBV27
CDR3 protein: ASSIGTGFSYGYT

D gene: -
V gene: TRBV6-2/TRBV6-3
CDR3 protein: ASTWGNQPQH

D gene: TRBD2
V gene: TRBV6-4
CDR3 protein: ATDLTGGGKDTQY

D gene: -
V gene: TRBV7-9
CDR3 protein: ASSPRREGDNSPLH

D gene: -
V gene: TRBV29-1
CDR3 protein: SVGTGRTGELS

D gene: -
V gene: TRBV6-1
CDR3 protein: ASRNRGGPGYT

D gene: TRBD1
V gene: TRBV15
CDR3 protein: ATSRDSGTEAF

D gene: TRBD1
V gene: TRBV20-1
CDR3 protein: STEDRVADTQY

D gene: TRBD1
V gene: TRBV7-8
CDR3 protein: ASSAGGASYNEQF

D gene: -
V gene: TRBV5-1
CDR3 protein: ASMSTNTEAF

D gene: -
V gene: TRBV4-3
CDR3 protein: ASSQDVDWRASGELF

D gene: -
V gene: TRBV4-3
CDR3 protein: ASSQAQSSYEQY

D gene: TRBD2
V gene: TRBV4-2
CDR3 protein: ASSQDPSGGQNTGELF

D gene: -
V gene: TRBV5-1
CDR3 protein: ASSFGDPLNTEAF

D gene: -
V gene: TRBV28
CDR3 protein: ASSQGRPTEAF

D gene: TRBD1
V gene: TRBV2
CDR3 protein: ASSAGQGYNSPLH

D gene: -
V gene: TRBV7-8
CDR3 protein: ASSLADSPLH

D gene: -
V gene: TRBV9
CDR3 protein: ASSGRDGHTEAF

D gene: -
V gene: TRBV9
CDR3 protein: ASSPAGVPQPQH

D gene: TRBD1
V gene: TRBV20-1
CDR3 protein: SARTGEASNQPQH

D gene: -
V gene: TRBV15
CDR3 protein: ATSSKGQPQH

D gene: -
V gene: TRBV7-9
CDR3 protein: ASSRDEAEYHSNGYT

D gene: -
V gene: TRBV5-1
CDR3 protein: ASSLGPGVYNEQF

D gene: TRBD2
V gene: TRBV4-3
CDR3 protein: ASSLGLALNEQF

D gene: -
V gene: TRBV7-3
CDR3 protein: ASSLDGSRGYT

D gene: -
V gene: TRBV3-1
CDR3 protein: ASSHPGVAKNIQY

D gene: -
V gene: TRBV5-1
CDR3 protein: ASSLGSHEQY

D gene: -
V gene: TRBV20-1
CDR3 protein: SAGGVRDTDTQY

D gene: -
V gene: TRBV20-1
CDR3 protein: SARLDGKDSPLH

D gene: -
V gene: TRBV24-1
CDR3 protein: ATSTGYNQPQH

D gene: -
V gene: TRBV6-6
CDR3 protein: ASSSLRGHTGELF

D gene: -
V gene: TRBV5-1
CDR3 protein: ASSFGRRGRSGLEAF

D gene: TRBD1
V gene: TRBV28
CDR3 protein: ASSSGTGEQPQH

D gene: -
V gene: TRBV5-6
CDR3 protein: ASSLVGLLEDTQY

D gene: -
V gene: TRBV28
CDR3 protein: GTQGPENSPLH

D gene: -
V gene: TRBV20-1
CDR3 protein: SAGRPPGAKNIQY

D gene: -
V gene: TRBV6-2/TRBV6-3
CDR3 protein: ASSSADTQY

D gene: -
V gene: TRBV3-1
CDR3 protein: ASSQVQGTDTQY

D gene: -
V gene: TRBV20-1
CDR3 protein: SARDYRETYTEAF

D gene: -
V gene: TRBV9
CDR3 protein: ASSGPVDGPGNTIY

D gene: TRBD1
V gene: TRBV20-1
CDR3 protein: SAFRLSGTANSPLH

D gene: -
V gene: TRBV9
CDR3 protein: ASSVALDSLTYNSPLH

D gene: -
V gene: TRBV24-1
CDR3 protein: ATGGQGGQPQH

D gene: TRBD1
V gene: TRBV6-1
CDR3 protein: ARDRVSYEQY

D gene: -
V gene: TRBV7-7
CDR3 protein: ASSLRRVKDSEKF

D gene: -
V gene: TRBV29-1
CDR3 protein: SGAGTMGNQPQH

D gene: TRBD1
V gene: TRBV20-1
CDR3 protein: SARDRANYGYT

D gene: TRBD1
V gene: TRBV5-1
CDR3 protein: ASSLQGAGTDTQY